This record covers a single T cell receptor (beta chain). The antigen remains unidentified. Germline lookup yields CDR1 SNHLY and CDR2 FYNNEI. CDR3 size: 12 residues. With 6 bases clipped from V and 10 bases from J, the junction kept 8 bases outside the gene matches. The data are from a study of shared clonotypes between healthy human individuals. Study-level information: Three CD4 naive, three CD4 memory, two CD8 naive and one CD8 memory plate were used per donor.

Study-level findings and limits: At large depth, rarefaction still showed sorted-subset sequencing to be incomplete.

TCRdb's table, derived via immunoSEQ multiplex PCR, lists solely in-frame clones and lacks some. Among some 2,000,000 clones listed, almost 96% were seen once. V is TRBV2 and J is TRBJ2-7; 8 bases agree with TRBD1. This clonotype was sampled from a man younger than 35 in good health. Material for sequencing was naive CD4+ T cells sorted from blood. Described subset: CD45RA+ positively selected. CDR3 bases: TGTGCCAGCAGCTCAGGGGGCGGGGTACAGTACTTC. It encodes CASSSGGGVQYF.